These 12 T cell receptor beta chains originate from one sample sequenced in a study of OX40 agonist ivuxolimab in advanced cancers. The protocol was immunoSEQ multiplex PCR, while the TCRdb copy is restricted to in-frame clones and leaves out a portion. This table holds around 94,000 clones, 91% found once. The material was CD4+ or CD8+ T cells sorted from blood, obtained in a trial of the OX40 agonist ivuxolimab. The receptors come from an adult with an advanced solid tumor such as melanoma, head and neck, liver or kidney cancer.

This chain's CDR3 is CASSEYAGLANEKLFF. CDR3 in DNA: TGTGCCAGCAGTGAATATGCAGGGCTGGCTAATGAAAAACTGTTTTTT. The chain combines TRBV25-1 with TRBJ1-4, with a weak D call TRBD1 (5 bases). Germline CDR1 is MGHDK and CDR2 is SYGVNS. The length of the CDR3 is 16 residues. Trimming cost V 0 bases and J 3 bases, with 11 bases left between them.

V is TRBV5-4 and J is TRBJ1-1, with D perhaps TRBD1 (6 bases). The V gene's germline CDR1 is SGHNT and CDR2 YYREEE (reference sequence). This CDR3 has 15 amino acids. The ends were cut back, 4 bases at V and 1 base at J, with 14 bases in the middle. The CDR3 nucleotides are TGTGCCAGCAGCCTAGGACAGAGAGGGAACACTGAAGCTTTCTTT. Protein: CASSLGQRGNTEAFF.

CDR3 protein: CASTRGGNTEAFF. CDR3 in DNA: TGTGCCAGCACCCGAGGGGGGAACACTGAAGCTTTCTTT. V usage is TRBV9 and J usage is TRBJ1-1; D might be TRBD1 (6 bases). The length of the CDR3 is 13 residues. Trimming left V 6 bases short and J 1 base short, with 10 bases between. Germline V CDR1 and CDR2: SGDLS, YYNGEE.

The chain is built from TRBV19 and TRBJ2-1, with 13 bases matching TRBD2. V shed 6 bases and J 8 bases; nucleotides not matched to a gene: 10. This CDR3 is 16 amino acids long. The V gene's germline CDR1 is LNHDA and CDR2 SQIVND (reference sequence). This chain's CDR3 is CASRPGLAGYLDEQFF. CDR3 DNA sequence: TGTGCCAGTAGACCGGGACTAGCGGGATATTTGGATGAGCAGTTCTTC.

This chain joins TRBV5-4 and TRBJ2-7; D is uncertain. The V and J ends lost 3 bases and 5 bases respectively, with 18 bases between them. Germline V CDR1 and CDR2: SGHNT, YYREEE (reference sequence). The CDR3 extends over 15 amino acids. In DNA, the CDR3 is TGTGCCAGCAGCTCCCCCCGACCAGGTGAAGACGAGCAGTACTTC. Its translation is CASSSPRPGEDEQYF.

V gene TRBV2 combines with J gene TRBJ1-5; D is possibly TRBD1 (6 bases). Looked up from germline, CDR1 is SNHLY and CDR2 is FYNNEI. Trimming removed 4 bases from V and 0 bases from J, with 10 bases in between. The CDR3 is made up of 15 amino acids. The CDR3 DNA sequence: TGTGCCAGCAGTGGACAGGTCAATAGCAATCAGCCCCAGCATTTT. Residues: CASSGQVNSNQPQHF.

V usage is TRBV27 and J usage is TRBJ1-1; a weak D match, TRBD1 (5 bases). Germline V gives CDR1 MNHEY, CDR2 SMNVEV (reference sequence). The CDR3 is 17 amino acids. V lost 2 bases, J lost 5 bases, and 21 bases lay in between. Here the CDR3 reads CASSLLQGPFFLTEAFF. The CDR3 DNA follows: TGTGCCAGCAGTTTACTTCAGGGACCTTTCTTTTTAACTGAAGCTTTCTTT.

There are a few counts of this clone. The CDR3 sequence: CASSLGRTGTYEQYF. In DNA form, the CDR3 reads TGTGCCAGCAGCTTAGGGAGGACAGGGACCTACGAGCAGTACTTC. V is TRBV7-8 and J is TRBJ2-7, with 8 bases matching TRBD1. Germline V gene lookup returns CDR1 SGHVS and CDR2 FQNEAQ. The V and J ends lost 1 base and 2 bases, in that order; junction bases with no gene match: 4. The CDR3 covers 15 residues.

This clone is a singleton in its sample. The chain joins TRBV4-2 to TRBJ1-1; weak D call: TRBD1 (5 bases). V lost 1 base to trimming and J lost 0 bases, with 15 bases between them. The CDR3 is made up of 17 amino acids. The germline V gene has CDR1 LGHNA and CDR2 YNFKEQ. The chain's CDR3 is CASSQAIYDSVNTEAFF. Written as DNA, the CDR3 is TGTGCCAGCAGCCAAGCGATATATGACAGTGTGAACACTGAAGCTTTCTTT.

CDR3 in DNA: TGTGCCAGCAGCAAAGAAGGTGGCGACAGGATCGGTGGAAACACCATATATTTT. Translation: CASSKEGGDRIGGNTIYF. V gene TRBV21-1 combines with J gene TRBJ1-3; TRBD1 is taken as the D call from the table, unchecked against the DNA. TRBV21-1 is reported as a pseudogene. CDR3 size: 18 residues.

This chain joins TRBV28 and TRBJ1-1; weak D call: TRBD1 (6 bases). The germline gives CDR1 MDHEN, CDR2 SYDVKM. V was pared by 8 bases and J by 4 bases, with 20 bases between. The CDR3 covers 15 residues. The CDR3 nucleotides are TGTGCCAGCCAGCGGGCGGGGGCAGGGAGCACTGAAGCTTTCTTT. It encodes CASQRAGAGSTEAFF.

J is TRBJ1-4 and V is TRBV10-3; D gene uncertain. The length of the CDR3 is 12 residues. V gave up 6 bases and J gave up 8 bases, with 10 bases separating them. Germline V CDR1 and CDR2: ENHRY, SYGVKD. Here the CDR3 DNA reads TGTGCCATCAGGACTCCCGGGGAAAAACTGTTTTTT. As protein: CAIRTPGEKLFF.